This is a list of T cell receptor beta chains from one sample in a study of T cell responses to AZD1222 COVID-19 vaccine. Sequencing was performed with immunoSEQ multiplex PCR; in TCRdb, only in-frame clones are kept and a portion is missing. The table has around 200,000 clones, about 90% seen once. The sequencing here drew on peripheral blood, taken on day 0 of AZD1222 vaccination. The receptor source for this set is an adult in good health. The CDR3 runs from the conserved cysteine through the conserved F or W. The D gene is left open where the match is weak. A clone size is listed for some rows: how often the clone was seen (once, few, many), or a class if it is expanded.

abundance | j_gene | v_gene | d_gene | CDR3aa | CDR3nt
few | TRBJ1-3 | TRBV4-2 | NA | CASSQRLQGSGNTIYF | TGTGCCAGCAGCCAGCGACTCCAGGGCTCTGGAAACACCATATATTTT
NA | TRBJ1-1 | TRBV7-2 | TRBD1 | CASSLAWTGDTEAFF | TGTGCCAGCAGCTTAGCCTGGACAGGGGACACTGAAGCTTTCTTT
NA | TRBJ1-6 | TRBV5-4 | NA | CASSLEGGSPLHF | TGTGCCAGCAGCTTGGAGGGTGGTTCACCCCTCCACTTT
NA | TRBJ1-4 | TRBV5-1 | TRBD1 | CASSLGTGRNEKLFF | TGCGCCAGCAGCCTGGGGACAGGAAGGAATGAAAAACTGTTTTTT
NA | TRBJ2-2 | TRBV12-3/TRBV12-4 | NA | CASSHTGELFF | TGTGCCAGCAGTCACACCGGGGAGCTGTTTTTT
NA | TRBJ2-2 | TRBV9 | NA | CASSLQGRGVRPGELFF | TGTGCCAGCAGCCTACAGGGTAGGGGAGTTCGTCCCGGGGAGCTGTTTTTT
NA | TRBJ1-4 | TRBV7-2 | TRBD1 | CASSFNRGSNEKLFF | TGTGCCAGCAGCTTTAACAGGGGGAGTAATGAAAAACTGTTTTTT
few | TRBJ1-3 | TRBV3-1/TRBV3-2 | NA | CASSQGWRVSGNTIYF | TGTGCCAGCAGCCAAGGATGGCGGGTCTCTGGAAACACCATATATTTT
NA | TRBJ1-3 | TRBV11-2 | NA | CASSSSDRNSGNTIYF | TGTGCCAGCAGCTCCTCGGACAGAAACTCTGGAAACACCATATATTTT
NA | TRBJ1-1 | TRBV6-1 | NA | CASSERRPAAFF | TGTGCCAGCAGTGAAAGACGTCCAGCAGCTTTCTTT
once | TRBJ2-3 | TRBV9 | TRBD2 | CASSTPRTRIFADTQYF | TGTGCCAGCAGCACCCCGAGGACTAGGATTTTCGCAGATACGCAGTATTTT
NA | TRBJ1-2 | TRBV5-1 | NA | CASSEGPVVNYGYTF | TGCGCCAGCAGCGAGGGCCCAGTGGTTAACTATGGCTACACCTTC
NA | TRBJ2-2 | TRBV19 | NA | CASSMTQNTGELFF | TGTGCCAGTAGTATGACCCAGAACACCGGGGAGCTGTTTTTT